What follows are 21 T cell receptor beta chains derived from one specimen sequenced in a study of beta chain features in type 1 diabetes. Reverse transcribing all isolated RNA meant expressed TCRB transcripts were sequenced. TCRdb keeps only in-frame clones here, not all; method: immunoSEQ multiplex PCR. This table holds 200,000 to 250,000 clones, under 70% found once. The sample was naive CD4+ T cells from blood. The receptors derive from a man aged 25 to 40 in good health.

This chain links TRBV29-1 with TRBJ2-3; maybe TRBD1 (6 bases). Trimming pared 6 bases from V and 6 bases from J, leaving 28 bases between. Germline V gene lookup returns CDR1 SQVTM and CDR2 ANQGSEA. The CDR3 length is 17 residues. The CDR3 loop is CSVEGRTVRGPRDTQYF. CDR3 DNA sequence: TGCAGCGTCGAGGGGCGGACAGTCAGGGGACCTCGGGATACGCAGTATTTT.

As DNA, the CDR3 is TGTGCCTGGAATTTAGTCACTGAAGCTTTCTTT. As protein: CAWNLVTEAFF. This chain uses TRBV30 with TRBJ1-1, with D uncertain. The CDR3 is made up of 11 amino acids. Germline V gives CDR1 GTSNPN, CDR2 SVGIG (reference sequence). V lost 4 bases, J lost 4 bases, and 7 bases lay in between.

V gene TRBV9 combines with J gene TRBJ2-5; 7 positions agree with TRBD1. CDR3 length: 16 amino acids. V was clipped by 0 bases and J by 4 bases; unmatched bases: 9. The germline V gene has CDR1 SGDLS and CDR2 YYNGEE. The CDR3, as DNA: TGTGCCAGCAGCGTAGCGGCAGGGGGTAGGGGAGAGACCCAGTACTTC. It yields the protein CASSVAAGGRGETQYF.

Only a few counts were recorded for this clone. The gene calls are TRBV27 and TRBJ2-5; the match to TRBD1 covers 9 bases. Per germline, CDR1 MNHEY and CDR2 SMNVEV (reference sequence). Losses at the gene ends were 6 bases for V and 3 bases for J; bases not matched to a gene: 8. The CDR3 has 15 amino acids. CDR3 DNA sequence: TGTGCCAGCAGATCCCCTGACAGGGGGAAAGAGACCCAGTACTTC. Its protein product is CASRSPDRGKETQYF.

This sequence joins TRBV30 and TRBJ2-3; D is undetermined. The CDR3 extends over 13 amino acids. In germline, CDR1 is GTSNPN, CDR2 SVGIG (reference sequence). Between the trimmed V and J ends, which lost 1 base and 6 bases, there was a span of 11 bases. CDR3 region: CAWSALTRDTQYF. The CDR3 region has the DNA TGTGCCTGGAGTGCCCTGACCCGGGATACGCAGTATTTT.

This clone was observed once. CDR3 region: CASSLMTDTQYF. The CDR3, as DNA: TGTGCCAGCAGCTTAATGACAGATACGCAGTATTTT. The J gene is TRBJ2-3, the V gene TRBV13, with no clear D. The V gene's germline CDR1 is PRHDT and CDR2 FYEKMQ (reference sequence). V was trimmed by 2 bases and J by 3 bases, leaving 3 bases between them. CDR3 length: 12 residues.

This clone was counted only a few times. The V gene is TRBV28, the J gene TRBJ2-3; the D gene is possibly TRBD1 (5 bases). Germline CDR1 reads MDHEN; CDR2 reads SYDVKM. The V and J ends lost 1 base and 1 base respectively, with 9 bases between them. The CDR3 has 15 residues. Here the CDR3 DNA reads TGTGCCAGCAGTTTATTGGGGCCGGGCACAGATACGCAGTATTTT. This codes for CASSLLGPGTDTQYF.

This clone was seen a few times. V and J are TRBV28 and TRBJ2-1; D is unresolved. The germline V gene has CDR1 MDHEN and CDR2 SYDVKM. The CDR3 is made up of 19 amino acids. V lost 2 bases and J 5 bases, leaving 25 bases between the germline ends. In DNA form, the CDR3 reads TGTGCCAGCAGTTTACCTCCCTTTCGGGTCAGTTCTCGTGACAATGAGCAGTTCTTC. Its protein product is CASSLPPFRVSSRDNEQFF.

V usage is TRBV11-2 and J usage is TRBJ2-5; weak D call: TRBD1 (5 bases). This CDR3 contains 11 residues. CDR1 and CDR2 (germline): SGHAT, FQNNGV. V was shortened by 7 bases and J by 4 bases, with 7 bases between the two germline ends. The CDR3 sequence: CASTQGETQYF. CDR3 DNA: TGTGCCAGCACCCAGGGAGAGACCCAGTACTTC.

V is TRBV30 and J is TRBJ1-5, with 7 bases aligning to TRBD1. V gave up 4 bases and J gave up 3 bases; unmatched junction bases: 6. The CDR3 length is 14 residues. Germline V gene lookup returns CDR1 GTSNPN and CDR2 SVGIG (reference sequence). This chain's CDR3 is CAWNRGNINQPQHF. DNA for the CDR3: TGTGCCTGGAACAGGGGAAATATCAATCAGCCCCAGCATTTT.

This clone turned up a few times. This rearrangement joins TRBV29-1 to TRBJ2-7; D may correspond to TRBD1 or TRBD2 (6 bases each). In germline, CDR1 is SQVTM, CDR2 ANQGSEA. Trimming shortened V by 4 bases and J by 3 bases, and 10 bases separated the two germline ends. The CDR3 runs 12 residues. CDR3 region: CSVAEGVYEQYF. For the CDR3, the DNA is TGCAGCGTTGCGGAGGGGGTCTACGAGCAGTACTTC.

The V and J genes are TRBV7-9 and TRBJ2-3; 11 bases are shared with TRBD1. Germline-derived CDR1 and CDR2 are SEHNR and FQNEAQ (reference sequence). The CDR3 extends over 18 amino acids. V shed 5 bases and J 3 bases; nucleotides not matched to a gene: 13. This CDR3 reads CASSRGQGANGRTDTQYF. CDR3 DNA sequence: TGTGCCAGCAGCCGAGGACAGGGGGCAAATGGGCGGACAGATACGCAGTATTTT.

This chain connects TRBV5-4 to TRBJ2-1; possible D gene TRBD2, 6 bases. With 2 bases removed from V and 1 base from J, the gap between germline ends came to 13 bases. The CDR3 loop spans 16 amino acids. CDR1 is SGHNT and CDR2 is YYREEE in the germline V gene (reference sequence). The CDR3 loop reads CASSFGAGASYNEQFF. The CDR3 DNA follows: TGTGCCAGCAGCTTCGGAGCGGGCGCTTCCTACAATGAGCAGTTCTTC.

This clone showed up just a few times. J is TRBJ2-7 and V is TRBV7-2; D is unresolved. Trimming cost V 5 bases and J 3 bases, with 8 bases left between them. The CDR3 totals 12 residues. Germline values: CDR1 SGHTA, CDR2 FQGNSA. The CDR3 DNA sequence: TGTGCCAGCAGCCCCGACCGCTACGAGCAGTACTTC. Its protein product is CASSPDRYEQYF.

The CDR3 spells CASSQRPASSNTGELFF. DNA for the CDR3: TGCGCCAGCAGCCAACGTCCGGCCAGCTCGAACACCGGGGAGCTGTTTTTT. The chain has TRBV4-3 and TRBJ2-2; D unresolved. This CDR3 spans 17 amino acids. Germline values: CDR1 LGHNA, CDR2 YSLEER. V lost 2 bases and J 0 bases, leaving 13 bases between the germline ends.

The chain joins TRBV19 to TRBJ2-7, with D possibly being TRBD1 or TRBD2 (5 bases each). Germline values: CDR1 LNHDA, CDR2 SQIVND (reference sequence). Trimming left V 5 bases short and J 2 bases short, with 10 bases between. This CDR3 has 13 residues. CDR3 sequence: CASSRDGTYEQYF. The CDR3 bases are TGTGCCAGTAGTCGGGACGGGACCTACGAGCAGTACTTC.

A note on this clone: Different DNA sequences within this sample yield the same CDR3. This chain joins TRBV30 and TRBJ1-1, with D hard to call. Deletions cut 2 bases from V and 2 bases from J, with 6 bases between. The germline CDR1 and CDR2 sequences are GTSNPN and SVGIG (reference sequence). This CDR3 is built from 12 residues. The CDR3: CAWSRRNTEAFF. CDR3 DNA: TGTGCCTGGAGTCGAAGAAACACTGAAGCTTTCTTT.

The V call is TRBV18, the J call TRBJ1-2; 8 bases match TRBD1. CDR3 size: 14 residues. CDR1 is KGHSH, CDR2 LQKENI, per germline. Trimming at V came to 4 bases and at J to 2 bases, leaving 3 bases not matched to a gene. In DNA, the CDR3 is TGTGCCAGCTCACAACGACAGGGGAACTATGGCTACACCTTC. Protein: CASSQRQGNYGYTF.

Turning to this clone: An end of the junction does not agree with germline; a read error may underlie this. V gene TRBV7-2 combines with J gene TRBJ2-7, with D tentatively TRBD1 (5 bases). Germline loops: CDR1 SGHTA, CDR2 FQGNSA. The CDR3 length is 12 residues. Here the CDR3 reads CATRGGAYGQYF. CDR3 nucleotide sequence: TGTGCCACTAGGGGTGGTGCCTACGGGCAGTACTTC.

The J gene is TRBJ2-3, the V gene TRBV20-1; the D gene is possibly TRBD2 (6 bases). Germline V gene data show CDR1 as DFQATT and CDR2 as SNEGSKA (reference sequence). The CDR3 runs to 10 residues. V shed 3 bases and J shed 11 bases, with 9 bases lying between them. CDR3 amino acids: CSASGDWQYF. CDR3 coding DNA: TGCAGTGCTAGCGGGGACTGGCAGTATTTT.

V usage is TRBV30 and J usage is TRBJ2-5; TRBD1 matches at 8 bases. J lost 4 bases, V lost 6 bases, and 10 bases had no gene match. The CDR3 has 14 residues. Germline V CDR1 and CDR2: GTSNPN, SVGIG (reference sequence). The DNA of the CDR3 is TGTGCCTGTGACAGGGGCCGACTCGGAGAGACCCAGTACTTC. Protein product: CACDRGRLGETQYF.